A single sample gave rise to the 27 T cell receptor beta chains below, sequenced in a study of blood T cell repertoires in COVID-19. Some clones are missing from TCRdb's copy, which holds only in-frame ones; the method was immunoSEQ multiplex PCR. The data hold under 400,000 clones, with roughly 87% observed a single time. The specimen was peripheral blood. The receptors originated from a woman between 55 and 75 years old with COVID-19, enrolled during active disease.

This sequence joins TRBV5-1 and TRBJ1-1; a weak D match, TRBD1 (6 bases). The CDR3 extends over 12 amino acids. Germline V CDR1 and CDR2: SGHRS, YFSETQ. Trimming pared 3 bases from V and 11 bases from J, leaving 14 bases between. The CDR3 nucleotides read TGCGCCAGCAGCTCGGAACAGGGTGGTGCTTTCTTT. Translated, it gives CASSSEQGGAFF. The full variable domain, completed using reference TRBV5-1 and TRBJ1-1, is KAGVTQTPRYLIKTRGQQVTLSCSPISGHRSVSWYQQTPGQGLQFLFEYFSETQRNKGNFPGRFSGRQFSNSRSEMNVSTLELGDSALYLCASSSEQGGAFFGQGTRLTVV.

The chain joins TRBV7-3 to TRBJ2-1; TRBD1 aligns across 10 bases. J lost 5 bases, V lost 3 bases, and 4 bases had no gene match. The CDR3 has 15 amino acids. The germline gives CDR1 SGHTA, CDR2 FQGTGA. The chain's CDR3 is CASSFRDRGDNEQFF. As DNA, the CDR3 is TGTGCCAGCAGCTTCCGGGACAGGGGAGACAATGAGCAGTTCTTC.

The chain uses TRBV19 and TRBJ2-2, with TRBD1 matching over 9 bases. Trimming at V came to 4 bases and at J to 5 bases, leaving 8 bases not matched to a gene. This CDR3 is 16 amino acids long. CDR1 and CDR2 from the germline V gene are LNHDA and SQIVND (reference sequence). The CDR3: CASSNLDRGGTGELFF. The CDR3 coding sequence is TGTGCCAGTAGTAATCTGGACAGGGGTGGAACCGGGGAGCTGTTTTTT.

The chain links TRBV3-1 (or the pseudogene TRBV3-2) to TRBJ2-3; possibly TRBD2 for D (5 bases). The V and J ends lost 0 bases and 10 bases respectively, with 17 bases between them. CDR1 and CDR2 (germline): LGHDT, YNNKEL (reference sequence). The CDR3 contains 15 residues. For the CDR3, the DNA is TGTGCCAGCAGCCAAGATCGGACTTCTGTGCCTGCGCAGTATTTT. As protein: CASSQDRTSVPAQYF.

V and J are TRBV7-9 and TRBJ1-4; no definite D call. The CDR3 has 13 amino acids. Between the trimmed V and J ends, which lost 3 bases and 7 bases, there was a span of 9 bases. CDR1 is SEHNR and CDR2 is FQNEAQ in the germline V gene (reference sequence). The CDR3 region has the DNA TGTGCCAGCAGCTTGTTATCGGGTGAAAAACTGTTTTTT. This sequence encodes CASSLLSGEKLFF.

The chain combines TRBV5-1 with TRBJ1-4; D possibly corresponds to TRBD1 (5 bases). Trimming shortened V by 4 bases and J by 6 bases, and 16 bases separated the two germline ends. Germline V gene sequence: CDR1 SGHRS, CDR2 YFSETQ. This CDR3 has 15 amino acids. The CDR3 DNA reads as TGCGCCAGCAGCCCTGGTGGGGCAGGAGATGAAAAACTGTTTTTT. This encodes CASSPGGAGDEKLFF.

The V and J genes are TRBV4-1 and TRBJ1-2, with TRBD1 matching over 9 bases. Germline loops: CDR1 MGHRA, CDR2 YSYEKL. This CDR3 is built from 16 residues. With V trimmed by 2 bases and J by 2 bases, 6 bases remained unmatched. The CDR3 loop is CASSQTGTGWNYGYTF. In DNA form, the CDR3 reads TGCGCCAGCAGCCAAACAGGGACAGGGTGGAACTATGGCTACACCTTC.

In the case of this clone: Germline and junction disagree at one end, which may indicate a read error. This sample includes further DNA sequences coding for the same CDR3. The chain recombines TRBV18 with TRBJ2-3; 10 bases line up with TRBD1. This CDR3 has 14 residues. Germline V gene lookup returns CDR1 KGHSH and CDR2 LQKENI. The CDR3 spells CASSWDRGTDTQYF. The CDR3 nucleotides read TGTGCCAGCTCATGGGACAGGGGCACGGATACGCAGTATTTT.

The V gene is TRBV11-2, the J gene TRBJ1-3; 7 nucleotides align to TRBD1. V dropped 1 base and J dropped 8; count of bases not matched to a gene: 8. This CDR3 has 15 amino acids. CDR1 is SGHAT and CDR2 is FQNNGV in the germline V gene. DNA for the CDR3: TGTGCCAGCAGCTTAGCGGGACAGACTCTCTACACCATATATTTT. It yields the protein CASSLAGQTLYTIYF.

The V and J genes are TRBV10-3 and TRBJ1-1; 7 bases match TRBD1. In germline, CDR1 is ENHRY, CDR2 SYGVKD. V shed 3 bases, J shed 4 bases, and the junction held 8 bases outside the gene matches. The CDR3 is 15 residues long. The CDR3 spells CAISDTGTAVTEAFF. CDR3 sequence (DNA): TGTGCCATCAGTGATACCGGGACAGCAGTCACTGAAGCTTTCTTT.

The J gene is TRBJ1-1, the V gene TRBV6-5; 9 bases match TRBD1. The J segment lost 6 bases and the V segment lost 5 bases, leaving 7 bases of the junction unmatched. The germline V gene encodes CDR1 MNHEY and CDR2 SVGAGI. The CDR3 sequence is 14 residues long. CDR3 DNA sequence: TGTGCCAGCAGTAGGGACAGGGAGGGCGCTGAAGCTTTCTTT. Its translation: CASSRDREGAEAFF.

The genes are TRBV29-1 and TRBJ1-1, with 8 bases aligning to TRBD1. CDR3 size: 14 residues. V lost 4 bases to trimming and J lost 1 base; unmatched junction nucleotides: 5. Germline V gene sequence: CDR1 SQVTM, CDR2 ANQGSEA. The CDR3 protein is CSVARGQENTEAFF. As DNA, the CDR3 is TGCAGCGTTGCCAGGGGGCAGGAGAACACTGAAGCTTTCTTT.

The rearrangement uses TRBV7-9 and TRBJ2-1; D is uncertain. CDR1 and CDR2 (germline): SEHNR, FQNEAQ (reference sequence). V lost 0 bases and J lost 8, with 5 bases in between. This CDR3 comprises 12 residues. CDR3 sequence reads: CASSLAAHEQFF. In DNA form, the CDR3 reads TGTGCCAGCAGCTTAGCAGCACATGAGCAGTTCTTC. Complete variable domain (other parts from reference TRBV7-9 and TRBJ2-1): DTGVSQNPRHKITKRGQNVTFRCDPISEHNRLYWYRQTLGQGPEFLTYFQNEAQLEKSRLLSDRFSAERPKGSFSTLEIQRTEQGDSAMYLCASSLAAHEQFFGPGTRLTVL.

The V call is TRBV4-1, the J call TRBJ1-4, with 10 bases identical to TRBD1. The CDR3 length is 16 residues. With V trimmed by 4 bases and J by 1 base, 3 bases remained unmatched. Germline V lookup: CDR1 MGHRA, CDR2 YSYEKL. CDR3 loop: CASSLGQGGTNEKLFF. Here the CDR3 DNA reads TGCGCCAGCAGCCTCGGACAGGGGGGAACTAATGAAAAACTGTTTTTT.

This clone was counted only a few times. This chain links TRBV19 with TRBJ1-5, with 7 bases aligning to TRBD1. This CDR3 comprises 14 residues. V lost 5 bases to trimming and J lost 4 bases; unmatched junction nucleotides: 5. CDR1 LNHDA and CDR2 SQIVND come from the germline V gene (reference sequence). The CDR3 DNA sequence: TGTGCCAGTAGTGCGGGACAGAAAAATCAGCCCCAGCATTTT. This codes for CASSAGQKNQPQHF.

The chain is built from TRBV12-5 and TRBJ1-6; 9 bases are shared with TRBD1. Germline V lookup: CDR1 LGHNT, CDR2 FRNRAP. The CDR3 sequence is 16 residues long. The ends lost 4 bases at V and 8 bases at J; junction bases unmatched: 9. DNA for the CDR3: TGTGCTAGTGGTTCCCTTTACAGGGGGCTTGATTCACCCCTCCACTTT. Protein product: CASGSLYRGLDSPLHF.

This clone was counted only a few times. V gene TRBV3-1 (or the pseudogene TRBV3-2) combines with J gene TRBJ2-5; tentatively, D is TRBD2 (5 bases). V was cut by 5 bases and J by 6 bases, with 13 bases left in between. Germline V gene data show CDR1 as LGHDT and CDR2 as YNNKEL (reference sequence). The CDR3 spans 13 residues. Here the CDR3 reads CASSAWTGKTQYF. CDR3 bases: TGTGCCAGCAGCGCTTGGACGGGAAAGACCCAGTACTTC.

This chain links TRBV5-1 with TRBJ2-7, with D possibly matching TRBD1 (5 bases). Germline CDR1 SGHRS, CDR2 YFSETQ. The CDR3 length is 13 residues. Trimming stripped 3 bases from V and 4 bases from J, with 11 bases between. CDR3 loop: CASSSMTAYEQYF. For the CDR3, the DNA is TGCGCCAGCAGCTCCATGACAGCTTACGAGCAGTACTTC.

The CDR3 reads CASSPRGQGLGSPLHF. The CDR3 DNA reads TGTGCCAGCAGCCCTCGCGGACAGGGCCTTGGATCACCCCTCCACTTT. The chain combines TRBV9 with TRBJ1-6; TRBD1 aligns across 8 bases. The junction had 13 bases not matched to a gene; V was cut back by 4 bases and J by 10 bases. Germline V gene sequence: CDR1 SGDLS, CDR2 YYNGEE. The CDR3 is made up of 16 amino acids.

The V and J genes are TRBV15 and TRBJ1-1; 12 bases fit TRBD1. Germline CDR1 and CDR2: LNHNV and YYDKDF (reference sequence). Germline trimming cut 3 bases from V and 4 bases from J; bases unmatched to any gene: 6. The CDR3 has 16 residues. The CDR3 DNA is TGTGCCACCAGCAGGGGGACAGGGGGCGCGAGCACTGAAGCTTTCTTT. Its translation is CATSRGTGGASTEAFF.

The chain recombines TRBV29-1 with TRBJ2-7; D is possibly TRBD1 (6 bases). Germline V CDR1 and CDR2: SQVTM, ANQGSEA. This CDR3 is built from 12 residues. The ends were cut back, 4 bases at V and 10 bases at J, with 17 bases in the middle. CDR3 coding DNA: TGCAGCGTTGTTGCGGGCAGGGGTTTACAGTACTTC. It specifies CSVVAGRGLQYF.

The rearrangement uses TRBV3-1 (or the pseudogene TRBV3-2) and TRBJ1-1; no definite D call. V was pared by 4 bases and J by 3 bases, with 9 bases between. Germline loops: CDR1 LGHDT, CDR2 YNNKEL (reference sequence). This CDR3 contains 13 residues. CDR3 in amino acids: CASSRRSDTEAFF. As DNA, the CDR3 is TGTGCCAGCAGCCGGAGGTCGGACACTGAAGCTTTCTTT.

The rearrangement links TRBV3-1 (or the pseudogene TRBV3-2) to TRBJ2-1; D perhaps matches TRBD2 (6 bases). V was trimmed by 4 bases and J by 4 bases, leaving 11 bases between them. The CDR3 extends over 14 amino acids. Germline V gives CDR1 LGHDT, CDR2 YNNKEL (reference sequence). Here the CDR3 DNA reads TGTGCCAGCAGCCCCTGGACTATTTACAATGAGCAGTTCTTC. Translating it yields CASSPWTIYNEQFF.

The chain links TRBV4-2 to TRBJ1-5; TRBD1 aligns across 8 bases. Trimming at V came to 3 bases and at J to 3 bases, leaving 4 bases not matched to a gene. CDR3 size: 15 residues. In germline, CDR1 is LGHNA, CDR2 YNFKEQ. The CDR3 loop is CASSQYRGDNQPQHF. The DNA of the CDR3 is TGTGCCAGCAGCCAGTACAGGGGGGACAATCAGCCCCAGCATTTT.

CDR3 protein: CASSGRRGEVTQYF. The CDR3 bases are TGTGCCAGCAGTGGCAGACGGGGGGAGGTGACCCAGTACTTC. The chain joins TRBV27 to TRBJ2-5; 7 nucleotides align to TRBD2. J was trimmed by 7 bases and V by 5 bases; bases with no gene match: 10. This CDR3 has 14 residues. Germline-derived CDR1 and CDR2 are MNHEY and SMNVEV (reference sequence).

The chain carries TRBV5-5 and TRBJ2-2, with a weak D call TRBD1 (6 bases). CDR3 size: 14 residues. Germline CDR1 SGHKS, CDR2 YYEKEE (reference sequence). V gave up 4 bases and J gave up 1 base, with 8 bases separating them. CDR3 sequence reads: CASSPTGNTGELFF. CDR3 in DNA: TGTGCCAGCAGCCCGACAGGGAACACCGGGGAGCTGTTTTTT.

This rearrangement joins TRBV2 to TRBJ2-7; 7 bases map to TRBD2. The V gene's germline CDR1 is SNHLY and CDR2 FYNNEI. The trim removed 8 bases at V and 5 bases at J, leaving 12 bases unmatched. The CDR3 spans 14 residues. This CDR3 is CASQKGLMVNEQYF. CDR3 DNA: TGTGCCAGCCAAAAGGGACTAATGGTAAACGAGCAGTACTTC.